The 2 T cell receptor beta chains presented below share a single source sample, sequenced in a study of STAT3 mutations in large granular lymphocyte leukemia. Findings and limits, study-wide: At least one immunodominant TCR beta clonotype appeared in every T-cell large granular lymphocyte leukemia patient.

Antigens of these TCRs are unknown. Profiled with immunoSEQ multiplex PCR; TCRdb holds only in-frame clones, not every one. The table includes about 10,000 clones, roughly 55% detected once. Source material: peripheral blood mononuclear cells. These receptors all come from a boy aged 5 to 17 with T-cell large granular lymphocyte leukemia. Some clones in this sample may be carry-over from other donors' samples.

The table lists this clone with a few counts. The rearrangement joins TRBV5-1 to TRBJ1-5; possible D gene TRBD1, 6 bases. The V end lost 4 bases, the J end lost 9 bases, and 23 bases lay between the germline ends. CDR1 is SGHRS and CDR2 is YFSETQ in the germline V gene. The CDR3 is made up of 16 amino acids. The CDR3: CASSPEGGGMGRPQHF. CDR3 in DNA: TGCGCCAGCAGCCCAGAGGGGGGTGGCATGGGAAGGCCCCAGCATTTT.

This clone showed up just a few times. The chain is built from TRBV7-9 and TRBJ1-5, with D possibly being TRBD1 (5 bases). The CDR3 runs to 12 residues. CDR1 and CDR2 from the germline V gene are SEHNR and FQNEAQ (reference sequence). Trimming cost V 5 bases and J 5 bases, with 7 bases left between them. CDR3 protein: CASSKGDQPQHF. CDR3 coding DNA: TGTGCCAGCAGCAAAGGGGATCAGCCCCAGCATTTT.